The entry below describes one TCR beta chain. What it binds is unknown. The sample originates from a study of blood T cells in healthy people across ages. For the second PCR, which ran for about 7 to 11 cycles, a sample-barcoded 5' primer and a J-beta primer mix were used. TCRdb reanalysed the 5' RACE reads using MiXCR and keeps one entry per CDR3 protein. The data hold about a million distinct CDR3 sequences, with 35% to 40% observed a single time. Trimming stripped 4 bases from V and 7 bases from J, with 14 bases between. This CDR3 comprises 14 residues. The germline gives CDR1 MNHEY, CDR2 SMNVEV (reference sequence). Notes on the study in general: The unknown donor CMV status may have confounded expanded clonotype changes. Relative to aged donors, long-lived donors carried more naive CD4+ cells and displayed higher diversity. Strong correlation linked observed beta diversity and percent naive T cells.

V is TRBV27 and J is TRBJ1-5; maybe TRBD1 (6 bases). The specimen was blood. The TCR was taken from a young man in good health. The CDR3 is CASSSGVRGQPQHF. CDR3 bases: TGTGCCAGCAGTTCAGGGGTCCGTGGGCAGCCCCAGCATTTT.